This T cell receptor beta chain was found in a study of CD8 T cells in seronegative destructive rheumatoid arthritis (dated by TCRdb to between 2020 and 2021). A note on the overall study: Seven of the eight CND-RA patients were receiving biological drugs at sampling. Peripheral CD8+ TCRbeta repertoires of CCP-negative destructive rheumatoid arthritis (CND-RA) patients were compared with newly diagnosed seropositive RA, seronegative RA and healthy controls. The seropositive RA, seronegative RA and healthy control comparison cohorts were obtained from an earlier published TCRbeta dataset rather than being newly sequenced.

Concerning this clone: The antigen this receptor binds is unknown. No qualities accompany the bases; no much larger clone lies one base away.

Genomic DNA from CD8+ cells was used for TCRbeta sequencing according to the manufacturer's instructions. The immunoSEQ assay was used for TCRbeta sequencing, which was carried out at a genomics technology centre in Finland. Per the authors' processing: Clonotype tables generated by the immunoSEQ preprocessing pipeline were converted into VDJtools format, and non-productive clonotypes were filtered out. Samples below 10,000 reads were excluded and the rest subsampled to 10,000 reads; most of the eight CND-RA samples passed. The VDJtools CalcDiversityStats function was applied to data subsampled to 10,000 reads to calculate Shannon-Wiener, Simpson and clonality indices. To infer antigen specificity, non-singleton TCRbeta clonotypes were hard-matched against VDJdb, with no mismatches permitted. Clusters with potentially shared antigen targets were formed by grouping CDR3 sequences that differed by one amino acid (Hamming distance 1). Public clonotypes were tested for group enrichment with one-sided Fisher's exact tests after resampling groups to six samples, repeated ten times. TCRdb's version of the immuneACCESS table is confined to in-frame rearrangements and falls short of the full clone set. An unresolved V gene accounts for under half of the shortfall where checked; the remainder is of unknown origin. V and J calls and clone size are as listed in that table; D and trimming were resolved from the DNA. Counted in this sample were 13,000 or so clones; roughly four fifths of them appeared once. The top ten constitute 25% to 30% of the sample.

Summary of the overall study and its limitations: The small size of the CND-RA cohort was noted as a limitation of the study. A distinct set of enriched public clonotypes appeared to be carried by CND-RA patients, and this finding was interpreted by the authors as support for a separate disease subset. After adjusting for age, CND-RA patients appeared to have less diverse, more clonal CD8+ TCRbeta repertoires than other RA subtypes. Because no diagnostic samples were available, the TCR repertoire differences may partly reflect poor disease control over the years rather than being present at onset. Compared with controls and other RA subtypes, CND-RA repertoires contained more CMV-reactive and fewer influenza A-reactive CD8+ TCRbeta sequences. No public clonotype enrichment survived Benjamini-Hochberg correction across the 117,399 clonotypes tested.

Sequences LGHNA (CDR1) and YNFKEQ (CDR2) are obtained from the germline V gene. Trimming removed 0 bases from V and 5 bases from J, leaving 10 bases between the germline ends. The cysteine opens and the phenylalanine closes a CDR3 of 15 amino acids. Only the CDR3 region is kept as DNA, spanning 45 bases read in frame from base 1. CND-RA patients tested negative on the clinical CCP2 antibody test, and even with active therapy their joint destruction kept progressing. Every CND-RA patient showed typical joint destruction in the wrists and ankles and had failed conventional anti-rheumatic therapy. CND-RA patients were sampled not at diagnosis but after long disease histories, which in several cases spanned decades. About 50 millilitres of EDTA-anticoagulated peripheral blood were collected from each patient. Ficoll-Paque PLUS density gradient separation was used to isolate peripheral blood mononuclear cells. Using AutoMACS magnetic bead positive selection, CD8+ cells were isolated from either fresh or cryopreserved PBMCs, and flow cytometry was used to check purity. Nucleospin Tissue or Tissue XS kits were used for genomic DNA extraction, and quantification was performed on a Qubit 2.0 fluorometer.

The sample consisted of CD8+ T cells from blood. This chain joins TRBV4-2 to TRBJ1-4; the D segment cannot be called with confidence. This receptor was obtained from a woman aged 30 to 49 with seronegative destructive rheumatoid arthritis. The sequence in DNA is TGTGCCAGCAGCCAAGATCCCGGGTGGAATGAAAAACTGTTTTTT. This encodes CASSQDPGWNEKLFF.